These 29 T cell receptor beta chains share one sample of origin, sequenced in a study of cytomegalovirus exposure and HLA in healthy donors. The PCR made use of 60 Vbeta and 13 Jbeta primers. Sequencing used immunoSEQ multiplex PCR; TCRdb keeps in-frame clones, though not all of them. The listing contains about 130,000 clones. Specimen: PBMCs. Receptors were obtained from a woman aged 40 to 50 in good health and CMV-seropositive.

V gene TRBV30 combines with J gene TRBJ2-7, with D uncertain. Trimming cost V 3 bases and J 2 bases, with 11 bases left between them. CDR1 is GTSNPN and CDR2 is SVGIG in the germline V gene (reference sequence). The CDR3 extends over 13 amino acids. CDR3 DNA sequence: TGTGCCTGGAGAACCCGCGCTACCTACGAGCAGTACTTC. The encoded protein is CAWRTRATYEQYF.

Written as DNA, the CDR3 is TGCGCCAGCAGCTTGGGAGCTTTCCAAGAGACCCAGTACTTC. This gives the protein CASSLGAFQETQYF. The chain links TRBV5-1 to TRBJ2-5, with no clear D. V lost 0 bases and J 1 base, leaving 7 bases between the germline ends. This CDR3 is built from 14 residues. Germline CDR1 SGHRS, CDR2 YFSETQ.

With regard to this clone: The same CDR3 arises from other DNA sequences in this sample as well. The gene calls are TRBV7-9 and TRBJ2-3, with a weak D call TRBD1 (5 bases). Germline lookup yields CDR1 SEHNR and CDR2 FQNEAQ (reference sequence). The germline V and J ends were trimmed by 5 bases and 2 bases, with 11 bases remaining between them. The CDR3 runs to 14 residues. CDR3 sequence: CASSRSGNTDTQYF. For the CDR3, the DNA is TGTGCCAGCAGCCGATCAGGGAACACAGATACGCAGTATTTT.

This chain connects TRBV28 to TRBJ1-5; no clear D. The CDR3 totals 12 residues. Per the germline V gene, CDR1 is MDHEN and CDR2 is SYDVKM. The V end was cut by 5 bases, the J end by 6 bases, with 8 bases between. The CDR3 loop is CASSPVSQPQHF. In nucleotides, the CDR3 is TGTGCCAGCAGTCCCGTCTCTCAGCCCCAGCATTTT.

This chain links TRBV6-6 with TRBJ2-7; D is perhaps TRBD2 (5 bases). Germline CDR1 and CDR2: MNHNY and SVGAGI (reference sequence). This CDR3 is 15 amino acids long. V was clipped by 3 bases and J by 2 bases, with 14 bases between them. CDR3 DNA: TGTGCCAGCAGTTATAAGAGCGGTTCTACCTACGAGCAGTACTTC. This gives the protein CASSYKSGSTYEQYF.

This chain uses TRBV14 with TRBJ2-7; 8 bases are a match to TRBD2. With V trimmed by 1 base and J by 6 bases, 8 bases remained unmatched. This CDR3 region has 15 residues. Germline V gene data show CDR1 as SGHDN and CDR2 as FVKESK. The CDR3 bases are TGTGCCAGCAGCCAAGCGGGAGGGATCAGGAGCGAGCAGTACTTC. Translated: CASSQAGGIRSEQYF.

This chain uses TRBV30 with TRBJ1-5; D perhaps matches TRBD1 (6 bases). Trimming pared 1 base from V and 6 bases from J, leaving 13 bases between. Looked up from germline, CDR1 is GTSNPN and CDR2 is SVGIG (reference sequence). There are 14 residues in the CDR3. CDR3 amino acids: CAWSAMGGAQPQHF. DNA of the CDR3: TGTGCCTGGAGTGCCATGGGGGGGGCTCAGCCCCAGCATTTT.

The V gene is TRBV5-1, the J gene TRBJ1-5; TRBD1 is a possible D gene (5 bases). V was shortened by 4 bases and J by 3 bases, with 11 bases between the two germline ends. In germline, CDR1 is SGHRS, CDR2 YFSETQ. The CDR3 covers 14 residues. CDR3 sequence: CASSPGSDNQPQHF. CDR3 nucleotides: TGCGCCAGCAGCCCAGGGTCAGACAATCAGCCCCAGCATTTT. The complete variable domain, with remaining parts taken from reference TRBV5-1 and TRBJ1-5, reads KAGVTQTPRYLIKTRGQQVTLSCSPISGHRSVSWYQQTPGQGLQFLFEYFSETQRNKGNFPGRFSGRQFSNSRSEMNVSTLELGDSALYLCASSPGSDNQPQHFGDGTRLSIL.

V usage is TRBV7-8 and J usage is TRBJ1-1; tentatively, D is TRBD1 (6 bases). Trimming stripped 3 bases from V and 1 base from J, with 6 bases between. CDR3 length: 13 amino acids. Germline-derived CDR1 and CDR2 are SGHVS and FQNEAQ. The CDR3 DNA follows: TGTGCCAGCAGCTTGACAGGGAACACTGAAGCTTTCTTT. It translates to CASSLTGNTEAFF.

The chain employs TRBV18 and TRBJ2-2; 11 nucleotides align to TRBD2. Germline V gene data show CDR1 as KGHSH and CDR2 as LQKENI. J lost 6 bases, V lost 2 bases, and 8 bases had no gene match. This CDR3 comprises 17 residues. CDR3 in DNA: TGTGCCAGCTCACCAATTCCACTAGCGGGAGCCCCCGGGGAGCTGTTTTTT. It specifies CASSPIPLAGAPGELFF.

The chain uses TRBV28 and TRBJ2-7; D ambiguous. Germline V CDR1 and CDR2: MDHEN, SYDVKM. The CDR3 sequence is 13 residues long. V was trimmed by 4 bases and J by 4 bases, leaving 11 bases between them. CDR3 residues: CASSSQPPYEQYF. CDR3 sequence (DNA): TGTGCCAGCAGTTCACAACCCCCTTACGAGCAGTACTTC. Variable domain in full (rest from reference TRBV28 and TRBJ2-7): DVKVTQSSRYLVKRTGEKVFLECVQDMDHENMFWYRQDPGLGLRLIYFSYDVKMKEKGDIPEGYSVSREKKERFSLILESASTNQTSMYLCASSSQPPYEQYFGPGTRLTVT.

The chain is built from TRBV28 and TRBJ2-7, with TRBD1 identical over 7 bases. Germline CDR1 is MDHEN and CDR2 is SYDVKM. J lost 2 bases, V lost 7 bases, and 2 bases had no gene match. The CDR3 spans 12 residues. This CDR3 reads CASKGTAYEQYF. For the CDR3, the DNA is TGTGCCAGCAAGGGGACAGCCTACGAGCAGTACTTC.

This chain links TRBV5-6 with TRBJ1-2; no clear D. Deletions cut 7 bases from V and 6 bases from J, with 16 bases between. The germline gives CDR1 SGHDT, CDR2 YYEEEE. CDR3 length: 13 residues. The CDR3 DNA reads TGTGCCAGCGGAAGTGGAGATTGGCATGGCTACACCTTC. Protein: CASGSGDWHGYTF.

This chain's CDR3 is CAWTVGPSNTEAFF. CDR3 coding DNA: TGTGCCTGGACGGTGGGGCCGTCGAACACTGAAGCTTTCTTT. The rearrangement uses TRBV30 and TRBJ1-1; D possibly corresponds to TRBD1 (5 bases). The CDR3 contains 14 residues. From germline, CDR1 is GTSNPN and CDR2 SVGIG (reference sequence). Trimming took off 4 bases at V and 1 base at J, with 13 bases between the two ends.

This chain connects TRBV28 to TRBJ2-3; TRBD2 aligns across 12 bases. Per the germline V gene, CDR1 is MDHEN and CDR2 is SYDVKM. There are 15 residues in the CDR3. With 6 bases clipped from V and 3 bases from J, the junction kept 4 bases outside the gene matches. The CDR3 loop is CASSPSGRETDTQYF. In nucleotides, the CDR3 is TGTGCCAGCAGCCCTAGCGGGAGGGAGACAGATACGCAGTATTTT. Variable domain in full (rest from reference TRBV28 and TRBJ2-3): DVKVTQSSRYLVKRTGEKVFLECVQDMDHENMFWYRQDPGLGLRLIYFSYDVKMKEKGDIPEGYSVSREKKERFSLILESASTNQTSMYLCASSPSGRETDTQYFGPGTRLTVL.

The J gene is TRBJ2-2, the V gene TRBV27, with 10 positions matching TRBD1. V lost 6 bases to trimming and J lost 3 bases; unmatched junction nucleotides: 4. In germline, CDR1 is MNHEY, CDR2 SMNVEV (reference sequence). This CDR3 is 15 amino acids long. Here the CDR3 reads CASSRTGGYTGELFF. The CDR3 nucleotides read TGTGCCAGCAGCCGGACAGGGGGGTACACCGGGGAGCTGTTTTTT.

The chain joins TRBV6-5 to TRBJ1-4, with D maybe TRBD1 (6 bases). From germline, CDR1 is MNHEY and CDR2 SVGAGI. The CDR3 extends over 16 amino acids. V dropped 4 bases and J dropped 8 bases, with 20 bases sitting between them. The CDR3 loop is CASSSSVGAGGEKLFF. CDR3 sequence (DNA): TGTGCCAGCAGTTCCTCGGTGGGGGCCGGGGGGGAAAAACTGTTTTTT.

The rearrangement joins TRBV18 to TRBJ2-4, with D possibly TRBD1 on 5 matching bases. The germline V gene has CDR1 KGHSH and CDR2 LQKENI. V was pared by 0 bases and J by 0 bases, with 9 bases between. The length of the CDR3 is 16 residues. CDR3 sequence (DNA): TGTGCCAGCTCACCACCGCAGGGAAAAGCCAAAAACATTCAGTACTTC. Translation gives CASSPPQGKAKNIQYF.

This chain links TRBV10-3 with TRBJ2-2; no clear D gene. Germline V gives CDR1 ENHRY, CDR2 SYGVKD. The V end lost 8 bases, the J end lost 3 bases, and 13 bases lay between the germline ends. CDR3 length: 14 amino acids. CDR3 region: CAILSSLDTGELFF. The DNA of the CDR3 is TGTGCCATCCTCAGTAGCTTGGACACCGGGGAGCTGTTTTTT.

This chain links TRBV6-1 with TRBJ1-4; 8 bases align to TRBD1. The germline gives CDR1 MNHNS, CDR2 SASEGT. The CDR3 extends over 14 amino acids. J gave up 4 bases and V 6 bases, and 4 bases lay outside the gene matches. This CDR3 reads CASSGDRSNEKLFF. The CDR3 nucleotides are TGTGCCAGCAGCGGGGACAGGAGTAATGAAAAACTGTTTTTT.

The chain employs TRBV5-4 and TRBJ1-2; 7 bases map to TRBD1. Per germline, CDR1 SGHNT and CDR2 YYREEE (reference sequence). Trimming at V came to 4 bases and at J to 5 bases, leaving 8 bases not matched to a gene. This CDR3 is 14 amino acids long. The CDR3 nucleotides read TGTGCCAGCAGCCCCCCCGGGACAGTATATGGCTACACCTTC. Protein product: CASSPPGTVYGYTF. The full variable domain, its missing parts supplied by reference TRBV5-4 and TRBJ1-2, is ETGVTQSPTHLIKTRGQQVTLRCSSQSGHNTVSWYQQALGQGPQFIFQYYREEENGRGNFPPRFSGLQFPNYSSELNVNALELDDSALYLCASSPPGTVYGYTFGSGTRLTVV.

V gene TRBV15 combines with J gene TRBJ1-1, with D unresolved. CDR1 is LNHNV, CDR2 YYDKDF, per germline (reference sequence). This CDR3 is 14 amino acids long. The V and J ends lost 7 bases and 0 bases respectively, with 12 bases between them. CDR3: CATMSRGLNTEAFF. The CDR3 DNA reads TGTGCCACCATGTCGCGCGGCTTGAACACTGAAGCTTTCTTT.

The chain has TRBV30 and TRBJ1-5; 9 positions match TRBD1. V lost 2 bases, J lost 2 bases, and 7 bases stayed unmatched. Germline CDR1 reads GTSNPN; CDR2 reads SVGIG (reference sequence). CDR3 length: 16 amino acids. This chain's CDR3 is CAWSPPTGGGNQPQHF. The CDR3 region has the DNA TGTGCCTGGAGTCCTCCAACAGGGGGCGGCAATCAGCCCCAGCATTTT.

V and J are TRBV5-6 and TRBJ1-1; D uncertain. The germline V and J ends were trimmed by 2 bases and 6 bases, with 14 bases remaining between them. The CDR3 extends over 14 amino acids. CDR1 and CDR2 (germline): SGHDT, YYEEEE. The CDR3 sequence is CASSFRGQSAEAFF. The CDR3 region has the DNA TGTGCCAGCAGCTTCCGGGGTCAGAGCGCTGAAGCTTTCTTT.

The gene calls are TRBV11-2 and TRBJ2-7; TRBD1 matches 8 bases. With 5 bases clipped from V and 1 base from J, the junction kept 7 bases outside the gene matches. Germline V gene lookup returns CDR1 SGHAT and CDR2 FQNNGV. The CDR3 is made up of 15 amino acids. The CDR3 coding sequence is TGTGCCAGCAGCCTACGACAGGGGCTTTCCTACGAGCAGTACTTC. Amino acids: CASSLRQGLSYEQYF. The full variable domain, its missing parts supplied by reference TRBV11-2 and TRBJ2-7, is EAGVAQSPRYKIIEKRQSVAFWCNPISGHATLYWYQQILGQGPKLLIQFQNNGVVDDSQLPKDRFSAERLKGVDSTLKIQPAKLEDSAVYLCASSLRQGLSYEQYFGPGTRLTVT.

The CDR3: CASSLTSGTDTQYF. The CDR3 DNA is TGTGCCAGCAGCCTTACTAGCGGTACAGATACGCAGTATTTT. This chain connects TRBV7-2 to TRBJ2-3; TRBD2 matches 8 bases. CDR3 length equals 14 residues. Germline-derived CDR1 and CDR2 are SGHTA and FQGNSA. Unmatched junction bases numbered 4, after V lost 5 bases and J lost 3 bases.

V usage is TRBV6-4 and J usage is TRBJ2-3; D might be TRBD1 (5 bases). CDR1 MRHNA and CDR2 SNTAGT come from the germline V gene. The CDR3 is made up of 13 amino acids. V gave up 3 bases and J gave up 1 base, with 5 bases separating them. CDR3 coding DNA: TGTGCCAGCAGTGAAGGGGGCACAGATACGCAGTATTTT. Amino acid sequence: CASSEGGTDTQYF.

V and J are TRBV29-1 and TRBJ2-7; 9 bases are a match to TRBD2. In germline, CDR1 is SQVTM, CDR2 ANQGSEA. Germline trimming cut 6 bases from V and 2 bases from J; bases unmatched to any gene: 11. The CDR3 is 15 amino acids. CDR3 sequence: CSVGFRAGGAYEQYF. The CDR3 DNA is TGCAGCGTCGGCTTTCGAGCGGGAGGCGCCTACGAGCAGTACTTC.

V and J are TRBV29-1 and TRBJ1-2, with D unclear. The germline V gene has CDR1 SQVTM and CDR2 ANQGSEA. V was pared by 0 bases and J by 2 bases, with 7 bases between. The CDR3 has 13 amino acids. As DNA, the CDR3 is TGCAGCGTTGAAGAGTCACTAAACTATGGCTACACCTTC. This translates into CSVEESLNYGYTF.